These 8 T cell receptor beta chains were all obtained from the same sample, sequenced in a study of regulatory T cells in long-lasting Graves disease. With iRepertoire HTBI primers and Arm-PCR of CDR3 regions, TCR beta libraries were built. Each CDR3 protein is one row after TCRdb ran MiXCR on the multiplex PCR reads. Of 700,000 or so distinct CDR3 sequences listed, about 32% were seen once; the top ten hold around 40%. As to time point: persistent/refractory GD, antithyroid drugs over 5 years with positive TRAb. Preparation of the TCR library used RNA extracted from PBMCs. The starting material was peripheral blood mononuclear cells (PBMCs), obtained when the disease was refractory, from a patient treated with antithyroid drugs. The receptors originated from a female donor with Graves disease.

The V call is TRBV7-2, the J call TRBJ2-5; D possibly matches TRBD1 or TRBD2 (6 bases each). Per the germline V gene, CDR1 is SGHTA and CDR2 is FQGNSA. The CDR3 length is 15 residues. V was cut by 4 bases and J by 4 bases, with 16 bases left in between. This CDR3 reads CASSSSLRGPETQYF. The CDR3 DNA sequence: TGTGCCAGCAGCTCCTCGTTACGGGGGCCAGAGACCCAGTACTTC.

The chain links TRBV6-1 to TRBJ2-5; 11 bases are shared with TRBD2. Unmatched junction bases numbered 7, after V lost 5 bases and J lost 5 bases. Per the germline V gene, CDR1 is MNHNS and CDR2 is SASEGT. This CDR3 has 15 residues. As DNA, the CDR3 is TGTGCCAGCAGTCGGACTAGCGGGTGGTTGGAGACCCAGTACTTC. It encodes CASSRTSGWLETQYF.

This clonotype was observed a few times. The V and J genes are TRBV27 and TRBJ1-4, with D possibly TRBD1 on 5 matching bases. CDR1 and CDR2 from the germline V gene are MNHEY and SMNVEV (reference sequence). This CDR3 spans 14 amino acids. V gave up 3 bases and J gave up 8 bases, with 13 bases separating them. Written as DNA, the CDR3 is TGTGCCAGCAGTTTCGGCAGGGTTGGAGAAAAACTGTTTTTT. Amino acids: CASSFGRVGEKLFF.

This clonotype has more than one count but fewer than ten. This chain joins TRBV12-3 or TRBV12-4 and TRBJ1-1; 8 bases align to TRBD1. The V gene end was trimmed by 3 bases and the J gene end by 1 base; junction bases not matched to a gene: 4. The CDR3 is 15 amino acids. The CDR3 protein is CASSFSGGWNTEAFF. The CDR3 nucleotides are TGTGCCAGCAGTTTCTCAGGGGGCTGGAACACTGAAGCTTTCTTT.

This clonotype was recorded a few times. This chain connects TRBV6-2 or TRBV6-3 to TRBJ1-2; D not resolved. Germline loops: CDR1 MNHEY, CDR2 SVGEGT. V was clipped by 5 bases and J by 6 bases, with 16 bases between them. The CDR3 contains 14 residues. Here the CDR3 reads CASSEGVLTNGYTF. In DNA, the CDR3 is TGTGCCAGCAGTGAAGGCGTCTTAACTAATGGCTACACCTTC.

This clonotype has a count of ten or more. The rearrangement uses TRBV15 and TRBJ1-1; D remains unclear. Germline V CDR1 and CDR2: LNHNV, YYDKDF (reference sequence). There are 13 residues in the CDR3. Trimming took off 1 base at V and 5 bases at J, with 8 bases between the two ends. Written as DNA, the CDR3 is TGTGCCACCAGCAGAGCTGGTAGGACTGAAGCTTTCTTT. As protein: CATSRAGRTEAFF.

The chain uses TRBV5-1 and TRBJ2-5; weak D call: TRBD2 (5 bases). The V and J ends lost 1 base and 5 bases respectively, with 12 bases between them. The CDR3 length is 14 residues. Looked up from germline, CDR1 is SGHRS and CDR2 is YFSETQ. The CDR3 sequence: CASSLLASAETQYF. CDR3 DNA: TGCGCCAGCAGCTTGTTAGCGTCAGCGGAGACCCAGTACTTC.

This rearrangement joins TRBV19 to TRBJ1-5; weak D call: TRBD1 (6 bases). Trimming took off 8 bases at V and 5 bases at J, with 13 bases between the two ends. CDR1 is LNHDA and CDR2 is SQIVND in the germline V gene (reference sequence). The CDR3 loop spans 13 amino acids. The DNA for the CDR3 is TGTGCCAGTGTAAGGGGGGCTGATCAGCCCCAGCATTTT. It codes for CASVRGADQPQHF.